This T cell receptor (beta chain) is from a study of esophageal squamous cell carcinoma under preoperative chemotherapy. The CDR3 runs to 15 residues. V gave up 4 bases and J gave up 10 bases, with 21 bases separating them. Germline CDR1 is SGHKS and CDR2 is YYEKEE (reference sequence). Sample time point: before preoperative PTX-NDP chemotherapy. Patients received paclitaxel-nedaplatin as preoperative chemotherapy before surgery. MiXCR, run by TCRdb on the PCR reads, gives a single entry per CDR3 protein. The sample contains 10,000 to 15,000 distinct CDR3 sequences, around half of which appear only once.

The rearrangement uses TRBV5-5 and TRBJ2-1; the D gene could be TRBD1 or TRBD2 (5 bases each). Sample collection was performed from a patient given preoperative chemotherapy. This clonotype originated in a human donor with esophageal squamous cell carcinoma. The donor label of this sample is uncertain. The CDR3 here is CASSTTAGSSAEQFF. The CDR3 DNA follows: TGTGCCAGCAGCACGACGGCAGGGAGTTCCGCCGAGCAGTTCTTC.